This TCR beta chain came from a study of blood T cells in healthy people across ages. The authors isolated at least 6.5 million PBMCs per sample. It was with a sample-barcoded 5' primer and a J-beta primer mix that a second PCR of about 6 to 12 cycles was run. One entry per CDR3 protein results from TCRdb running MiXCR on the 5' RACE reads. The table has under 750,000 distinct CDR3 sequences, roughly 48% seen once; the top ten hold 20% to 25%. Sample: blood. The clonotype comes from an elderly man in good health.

The CDR3 is CASSVNRVYVETDTQYF. CDR3 DNA sequence: TGTGCCAGCAGCGTAAACAGGGTATACGTCGAAACAGATACGCAGTATTTT. The chain has TRBV7-2 and TRBJ2-3; perhaps TRBD1 as D (6 bases). Germline V gene lookup returns CDR1 SGHTA and CDR2 FQGNSA. Trimming cost V 5 bases and J 3 bases, with 21 bases left between them. The CDR3 extends over 17 amino acids.